This T cell receptor (beta chain) is drawn from a study of human T cells and chemical hapten exposure. Between the trimmed V and J ends, which lost 4 bases and 9 bases, there was a span of 7 bases. From germline, CDR1 is MNHEY and CDR2 SVGAGI. This CDR3 is built from 11 residues. Total RNA extraction was carried out from unfractionated whole blood. Individual cDNA molecules received unique molecular identifiers in the library. One entry per CDR3 protein, called by TCRdb with MiXCR from the reads. The sample holds 95,000 to 150,000 distinct CDR3 sequences, approximately 9.3% seen once. The material sequenced was whole blood. The source is a human donor in good health. Some clones in this sample may be carry-over from other donors' samples. This chain connects TRBV6-5 to TRBJ2-1; the D gene is possibly TRBD2 (5 bases). CDR3 in DNA: TGTGCCAGCAGTTTTGGAGGTGAGCAGTTCTTC. Its translation: CASSFGGEQFF.